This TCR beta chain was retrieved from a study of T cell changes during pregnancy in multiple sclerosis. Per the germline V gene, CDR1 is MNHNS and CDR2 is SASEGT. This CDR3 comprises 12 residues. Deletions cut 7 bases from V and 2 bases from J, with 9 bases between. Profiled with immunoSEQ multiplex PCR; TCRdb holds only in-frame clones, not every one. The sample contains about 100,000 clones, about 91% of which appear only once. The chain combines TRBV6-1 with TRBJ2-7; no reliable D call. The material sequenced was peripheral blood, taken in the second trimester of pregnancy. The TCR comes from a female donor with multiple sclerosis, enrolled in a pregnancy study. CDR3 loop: CASIQAAYEQYF. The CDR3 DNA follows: TGTGCCAGCATTCAGGCCGCCTACGAGCAGTACTTC.